One sample yielded the 15 T cell receptor beta chains listed below, sequenced in a study of identifying expanded T cells in peripheral blood. Sequencing was performed with immunoSEQ multiplex PCR; in TCRdb, only in-frame clones are kept and a portion is missing. The sample records 50,000 to 75,000 clones, approximately 80% being singletons. The sequenced material came from blood. These receptors originate from a person between 18 and 69 years old in good health.

The chain combines TRBV2 with TRBJ2-2; 14 positions agree with TRBD2. V shed 9 bases and J 6 bases; nucleotides not matched to a gene: 12. This CDR3 contains 17 residues. CDR1 SNHLY and CDR2 FYNNEI come from the germline V gene. CDR3 sequence: CASRLAGGPVSSGELFF. The CDR3 bases are TGTGCCAGTCGACTAGCGGGGGGGCCGGTCTCCTCCGGGGAGCTGTTTTTT.

The V and J genes are TRBV2 and TRBJ1-2; tentative D call: TRBD1 (6 bases). This CDR3 comprises 15 residues. Trimming took off 6 bases at V and 7 bases at J, with 21 bases between the two ends. Germline lookup yields CDR1 SNHLY and CDR2 FYNNEI. DNA of the CDR3: TGTGCCAGCAGGGCGGACAGAACCTACTCAGGTGGCTACACCTTC. Translating it yields CASRADRTYSGGYTF.

This rearrangement joins TRBV10-3 to TRBJ2-7; D is undetermined. CDR1 is ENHRY and CDR2 is SYGVKD in the germline V gene. Trimming took off 6 bases at V and 6 bases at J, with 18 bases between the two ends. This CDR3 contains 14 residues. CDR3 sequence: CAISETNLWGEQYF. The DNA for the CDR3 is TGTGCCATCAGCGAGACGAATTTATGGGGCGAGCAGTACTTC.

This chain links TRBV6-6 with TRBJ2-1; no clear D. The germline V gene has CDR1 MNHNY and CDR2 SVGAGI (reference sequence). Between the trimmed V and J ends, which lost 6 bases and 5 bases, there was a span of 11 bases. This CDR3 contains 13 residues. The CDR3 coding sequence is TGTGCCAGCAGCCCCGTCCAAGACAATGAGCAGTTCTTC. This codes for CASSPVQDNEQFF.

J is TRBJ2-1 and V is TRBV5-5; weak D call: TRBD1 (6 bases). Per germline, CDR1 SGHKS and CDR2 YYEKEE (reference sequence). Trimming left V 0 bases short and J 6 bases short, with 19 bases between. CDR3 length: 17 amino acids. The CDR3 nucleotides read TGTGCCAGCAGCTTGGTGGTATCGCAGGGGCCCTCCAATGAGCAGTTCTTC. Translation gives CASSLVVSQGPSNEQFF.

In this sample, this clone turned up once. The chain couples TRBV10-1 to TRBJ1-1, with 8 bases identical to TRBD1. The CDR3 length is 17 residues. The trim removed 3 bases at V and 1 base at J, leaving 10 bases unmatched. CDR1 is WNHNN, CDR2 SYGVQD, per germline (reference sequence). The CDR3 DNA follows: TGCGCCAGCAGTGACCCCCCCGGGACAGGAACGAACACTGAAGCTTTCTTT. Residues: CASSDPPGTGTNTEAFF.

This clone has more than one count but fewer than ten. The chain has TRBV7-3 and TRBJ2-1; either TRBD1 or TRBD2 may fit D (6 bases each). V lost 5 bases and J lost 5, with 16 bases in between. This CDR3 has 15 amino acids. The germline CDR1 and CDR2 sequences are SGHTA and FQGTGA. This CDR3 reads CASSLKGGFNNEQFF. In nucleotides, the CDR3 is TGTGCCAGCAGCCTTAAGGGGGGCTTTAACAATGAGCAGTTCTTC.

V is TRBV28 and J is TRBJ1-2; D not resolved. V gave up 8 bases and J gave up 5 bases, with 6 bases separating them. The CDR3 contains 10 residues. Germline V lookup: CDR1 MDHEN, CDR2 SYDVKM. The chain's CDR3 is CASGPYGYTF. The CDR3 coding sequence is TGTGCCAGCGGACCATATGGCTACACCTTC.

V is TRBV7-6 and J is TRBJ2-2; TRBD2 matches at 8 bases. V was pared by 4 bases and J by 2 bases, with 6 bases of the junction left unmatched. The CDR3 is 16 residues long. The V gene's germline CDR1 is SGHVS and CDR2 FNYEAQ. As DNA, the CDR3 is TGTGCCAGCAGCTCCCTTAGCGGGGTCAACACCGGGGAGCTGTTTTTT. Translation gives CASSSLSGVNTGELFF.

CDR3 loop: CASSPQGGEKLFF. The CDR3 nucleotides are TGTGCCAGCTCACCACAGGGGGGTGAAAAACTGTTTTTT. The J gene is TRBJ1-4, the V gene TRBV18, with D perhaps TRBD1 (6 bases). This CDR3 comprises 13 residues. From germline, CDR1 is KGHSH and CDR2 LQKENI. Trimming pared 1 base from V and 7 bases from J, leaving 7 bases between.

The J gene is TRBJ1-1, the V gene TRBV7-2; the D is unclear. Trimming removed 7 bases from V and 4 bases from J, with 19 bases in between. Germline V gives CDR1 SGHTA, CDR2 FQGNSA. This CDR3 has 15 residues. The CDR3, as DNA: TGTGCCAGCACTCGAGGTGGGGTCGCGGTCACTGAAGCTTTCTTT. Amino acids: CASTRGGVAVTEAFF.

The chain employs TRBV6-5 and TRBJ1-3; no clear D gene. CDR3 length: 15 residues. V was clipped by 6 bases and J by 4 bases, with 16 bases between them. Germline V lookup: CDR1 MNHEY, CDR2 SVGAGI. CDR3 sequence: CASSPPTEYGNTIYF. In DNA form, the CDR3 reads TGTGCCAGCAGCCCTCCCACTGAATACGGAAACACCATATATTTT.

The gene calls are TRBV19 and TRBJ2-7; D is possibly TRBD1 (6 bases). The germline V gene has CDR1 LNHDA and CDR2 SQIVND (reference sequence). Trimming removed 3 bases at V and 6 bases at J, with 18 bases between. This CDR3 comprises 15 residues. The CDR3 here is CASSISGTWGSEQYF. CDR3 DNA sequence: TGTGCCAGTAGTATCTCCGGGACATGGGGGTCCGAGCAGTACTTC. Drawing the rest from reference TRBV19 and TRBJ2-7, the complete variable domain is DGGITQSPKYLFRKEGQNVTLSCEQNLNHDAMYWYRQDPGQGLRLIYYSQIVNDFQKGDIAEGYSVSREKKESFPLTVTSAQKNPTAFYLCASSISGTWGSEQYFGPGTRLTVT.

This sequence joins TRBV7-9 and TRBJ2-7; no clear D gene. The germline V gene encodes CDR1 SEHNR and CDR2 FQNEAQ (reference sequence). Trimming cost V 2 bases and J 0 bases, with 14 bases left between them. The CDR3 loop spans 16 amino acids. The CDR3 protein is CASSLPPMDLSYEQYF. As DNA, the CDR3 is TGTGCCAGCAGCTTACCTCCAATGGATCTCTCCTACGAGCAGTACTTC.

CDR3 in amino acids: CASKSNPRTEAFF. CDR3 DNA: TGTGCCAGCAAGAGCAACCCGCGGACTGAAGCTTTCTTT. The genes are TRBV2 and TRBJ1-1; D is unclear. The CDR3 runs to 13 residues. Trimming pared 7 bases from V and 5 bases from J, leaving 14 bases between. In germline, CDR1 is SNHLY, CDR2 FYNNEI.